Listed below are T cell receptor beta chains from one sample, sequenced in a study of CD8+CD57+ T cells in acquired aplastic anemia. Each CDR3 protein is one row after TCRdb ran MiXCR on the reads. This sample has about 130,000 distinct CDR3 sequences; 41% occur once, and the top ten carry less than 8.5%. Sequencing used sorted CD4+, CD8+, or CD8+CD57+ T cells (not recorded which) from PBMCs. The receptors were gathered from a human donor in good health, serving as a control. CDR3s include the opening cysteine and the closing phenylalanine or tryptophan. D genes are given only for firm matches. Expanded clones are given a class, and other clones once, few, many or no size at all.

j_gene: TRBJ2-1
v_gene: TRBV9
abundance: -
d_gene: -
CDR3nt: TGTGCCAGCAGCGTAGTTGCGGGGGCCGGTGGCAGTGGGCAGTTCTTC
CDR3aa: CASSVVAGAGGSGQFF

j_gene: TRBJ1-4
v_gene: TRBV18
abundance: -
d_gene: -
CDR3nt: TGTGCCAGCTCACGAGGGAGGGGTGAAAAACTGTTTTTT
CDR3aa: CASSRGRGEKLFF

j_gene: TRBJ2-1
v_gene: TRBV5-5
abundance: -
d_gene: -
CDR3nt: TGTGCCAGCAGCTTAGGGGGAGTCGCCGATGAGCAGTTCTTC
CDR3aa: CASSLGGVADEQFF

j_gene: TRBJ2-7
v_gene: TRBV10-1
abundance: medium-sized
d_gene: TRBD1
CDR3nt: TGCGCCAGCAGTTCGGACAGGGCTTCTGTCAACGAGCAGTACTTC
CDR3aa: CASSSDRASVNEQYF

j_gene: TRBJ1-3
v_gene: TRBV5-5
abundance: -
d_gene: -
CDR3nt: TGTGCCAGCAGCTTATCCGATAATGGAAACACCATATATTTT
CDR3aa: CASSLSDNGNTIYF

j_gene: TRBJ1-1
v_gene: TRBV11-3
abundance: -
d_gene: -
CDR3nt: TGTGCCAGCAGCTCAGCCGGGACACCGAACACTGAAGCTTTCTTT
CDR3aa: CASSSAGTPNTEAFF

j_gene: TRBJ1-1
v_gene: TRBV30
abundance: -
d_gene: -
CDR3nt: TGTGCCTGGAGTCCTACAGGGAGGGCGAACACTGAAGCTTTCTTT
CDR3aa: CAWSPTGRANTEAFF

j_gene: TRBJ2-7
v_gene: TRBV29-1
abundance: few
d_gene: TRBD1
CDR3nt: TGCAGCGTTGAAGACACAGGGGGTGAGCAGTACTTC
CDR3aa: CSVEDTGGEQYF

j_gene: TRBJ1-2
v_gene: TRBV10-3
abundance: -
d_gene: -
CDR3nt: TGTGCCAGCAGTGTGGGACTGGGCTATGGCTACACCTTC
CDR3aa: CASSVGLGYGYTF

j_gene: TRBJ1-2
v_gene: TRBV5-6
abundance: many
d_gene: -
CDR3nt: TGTGCCAGCAGCACGCGGGGGATTGGCTACACCTTC
CDR3aa: CASSTRGIGYTF

j_gene: TRBJ2-3
v_gene: TRBV24-1
abundance: -
d_gene: -
CDR3nt: TGTGCCACCAGTGGAGGGGACATTGAGACGCAGTATTTT
CDR3aa: CATSGGDIETQYF

j_gene: TRBJ1-5
v_gene: TRBV2
abundance: few
d_gene: -
CDR3nt: TGTGCCAGCAGTGCCCGGACAGCCAGCAATCAGCCCCAGCATTTT
CDR3aa: CASSARTASNQPQHF

j_gene: TRBJ2-7
v_gene: TRBV9
abundance: many
d_gene: -
CDR3nt: TGTGCCAGCAGCGTAGGGACCCGGGGGACCTACGAGCAGTACTTC
CDR3aa: CASSVGTRGTYEQYF

j_gene: TRBJ2-7
v_gene: TRBV20-1
abundance: many
d_gene: TRBD1
CDR3nt: TGCAGTGCTAGAGATAGGCGACAGGGGAGGTTCGAGCAGTACTTC
CDR3aa: CSARDRRQGRFEQYF

j_gene: TRBJ2-1
v_gene: TRBV10-3
abundance: -
d_gene: TRBD1
CDR3nt: TGTGCCATCAGTGGAAGCCGGGACAGCAACAATGAGCAGTTCTTC
CDR3aa: CAISGSRDSNNEQFF

j_gene: TRBJ2-1
v_gene: TRBV9
abundance: many
d_gene: TRBD1
CDR3nt: TGTGCCAGCAGCCCACTACAGGGGTCCTCAAACAATGAGCAGTTCTTC
CDR3aa: CASSPLQGSSNNEQFF

j_gene: TRBJ1-5
v_gene: TRBV11-2
abundance: -
d_gene: -
CDR3nt: TGTGCCAGCAGCTTAGATTGGGCGGACAATCAGCCCCAGCATTTT
CDR3aa: CASSLDWADNQPQHF

j_gene: TRBJ2-7
v_gene: TRBV2
abundance: many
d_gene: TRBD1
CDR3nt: TGTGCCAGCAGCGCCACCGGACAGGGGGCTGGAGAGCAGTACTTC
CDR3aa: CASSATGQGAGEQYF

j_gene: TRBJ1-5
v_gene: TRBV12-3/TRBV12-4
abundance: many
d_gene: -
CDR3nt: TGTGCCAGCTCAGTTGCTAGCGGTCCCCAGCATTTT
CDR3aa: CASSVASGPQHF

j_gene: TRBJ1-1
v_gene: TRBV7-8
abundance: -
d_gene: -
CDR3nt: TGTGCCAGCAGCTTAGTGGCCCGGCGGGGGAACACTGAAGCTTTCTTT
CDR3aa: CASSLVARRGNTEAFF

j_gene: TRBJ2-3
v_gene: TRBV20-1
abundance: few
d_gene: TRBD2
CDR3nt: TGCAGTGCTAGCGGGGCGGGAGTCACAGATACGCAGTATTTT
CDR3aa: CSASGAGVTDTQYF

j_gene: TRBJ2-5
v_gene: TRBV6-1
abundance: many
d_gene: -
CDR3nt: TGTGCCAGCAGTGAATGGGCAGCTCAAGAGACCCAGTACTTC
CDR3aa: CASSEWAAQETQYF

j_gene: TRBJ1-4
v_gene: TRBV11-3
abundance: many
d_gene: -
CDR3nt: TGTGCCAGCAGCTTTCGGGGGGGAGAAAAACTGTTTTTT
CDR3aa: CASSFRGGEKLFF

j_gene: TRBJ2-1
v_gene: TRBV20-1
abundance: many
d_gene: -
CDR3nt: TGCAGTGCTCTCGACTATAGCTCCTACAATGAGCAGTTCTTC
CDR3aa: CSALDYSSYNEQFF

j_gene: TRBJ1-5
v_gene: TRBV18
abundance: -
d_gene: TRBD1
CDR3nt: TGTGCCAGCTCACCCGGACAGGGCGGCCCCTATAGCAATCAGCCCCAGCATTTT
CDR3aa: CASSPGQGGPYSNQPQHF

j_gene: TRBJ2-7
v_gene: TRBV25-1
abundance: few
d_gene: -
CDR3nt: TGTGCCAGCAGTGAGCGGAACGAGCAGTACTTC
CDR3aa: CASSERNEQYF

j_gene: TRBJ1-5
v_gene: TRBV19
abundance: medium-sized
d_gene: -
CDR3nt: TGTGCCACTGGGGCGGGTCGGGAGCCCCAGCATTTT
CDR3aa: CATGAGREPQHF

j_gene: TRBJ2-7
v_gene: TRBV10-3
abundance: -
d_gene: TRBD1
CDR3nt: TGTGCCATCAGTGAAAGTAGAGGGGGCCCGTACGAGCAGTACTTC
CDR3aa: CAISESRGGPYEQYF

j_gene: TRBJ2-2
v_gene: TRBV19
abundance: many
d_gene: -
CDR3nt: TGTGCCAGTAGTATGCGGGCGACAGCAAACACCGGGGAGCTGTTTTTT
CDR3aa: CASSMRATANTGELFF

j_gene: TRBJ2-1
v_gene: TRBV7-8
abundance: many
d_gene: TRBD1
CDR3nt: TGTGCCAGCAGCCGTCGAACGGGGACAGGGGCCAATGAGCAGTTCTTC
CDR3aa: CASSRRTGTGANEQFF

j_gene: TRBJ1-2
v_gene: TRBV10-1
abundance: -
d_gene: -
CDR3nt: TGCGCCAGCAGTGAGCTGGCGGGAGGCTACACCTTC
CDR3aa: CASSELAGGYTF

j_gene: TRBJ1-6
v_gene: TRBV6-5
abundance: -
d_gene: -
CDR3nt: TGTGCCAGCAGTTACTCGGCGCCCTTTAATTCACCCCTCCACTTT
CDR3aa: CASSYSAPFNSPLHF

j_gene: TRBJ2-1
v_gene: TRBV11-2
abundance: -
d_gene: TRBD1
CDR3nt: TGTGCCAGCAGCAGCGGGACAGGGGCCAATGAGCAGTTCTTC
CDR3aa: CASSSGTGANEQFF

j_gene: TRBJ1-2
v_gene: TRBV4-2
abundance: -
d_gene: -
CDR3nt: TGTGCCAGCAGCTCCCGTCCAGCCTATGGCTACACCTTC
CDR3aa: CASSSRPAYGYTF

j_gene: TRBJ1-6
v_gene: TRBV5-1
abundance: -
d_gene: TRBD1
CDR3nt: TGCGCCAGCAGCTCAGGACAGGCGTATAATTCACCCCTCCACTTT
CDR3aa: CASSSGQAYNSPLHF

j_gene: TRBJ2-3
v_gene: TRBV20-1
abundance: many
d_gene: TRBD2
CDR3nt: TGCAGTGCGAACGTTCGGGGGGGACTGAGCACAGATACGCAGTATTTT
CDR3aa: CSANVRGGLSTDTQYF

j_gene: TRBJ1-1
v_gene: TRBV19
abundance: -
d_gene: TRBD1
CDR3nt: TGTGCCAGTAGTGAACAGGGGGCGGGGAACACTGAAGCTTTCTTT
CDR3aa: CASSEQGAGNTEAFF

j_gene: TRBJ2-7
v_gene: TRBV7-2
abundance: many
d_gene: -
CDR3nt: TGTGCCAGCAGCTTTGCCGGGACACCGAGCTCCTACGAGCAGTACTTC
CDR3aa: CASSFAGTPSSYEQYF

j_gene: TRBJ1-5
v_gene: TRBV12-3/TRBV12-4
abundance: many
d_gene: -
CDR3nt: TGTGCCAGCAGTTTTAGTGGTGGGACCCAGCCCCAGCATTTT
CDR3aa: CASSFSGGTQPQHF

j_gene: TRBJ1-2
v_gene: TRBV20-1
abundance: many
d_gene: -
CDR3nt: TGCAGTGCTAGAGACCTAATACTCCCCTATGGCTACACCTTC
CDR3aa: CSARDLILPYGYTF

j_gene: TRBJ1-2
v_gene: TRBV29-1
abundance: medium-sized
d_gene: -
CDR3nt: TGCAGCGTCATGGGACAAAGCTATGGCTACACCTTC
CDR3aa: CSVMGQSYGYTF

j_gene: TRBJ1-6
v_gene: TRBV30
abundance: many
d_gene: -
CDR3nt: TGTGCCTGGAGTGTAACCCATGGGGGGCGAAATTCACCCCTCCACTTT
CDR3aa: CAWSVTHGGRNSPLHF

j_gene: TRBJ2-1
v_gene: TRBV10-3
abundance: -
d_gene: TRBD1
CDR3nt: TGTGCCACCGTAAACACGCGACGACAGGGCTACAATGAGCAGTTCTTC
CDR3aa: CATVNTRRQGYNEQFF

j_gene: TRBJ2-2
v_gene: TRBV12-3/TRBV12-4
abundance: many
d_gene: -
CDR3nt: TGTGCCAGCAGTAAGAGTGTCCGGGGCGGGGAGCTGTTTTTT
CDR3aa: CASSKSVRGGELFF

j_gene: TRBJ1-6
v_gene: TRBV19
abundance: many
d_gene: -
CDR3nt: TGTGCCAGTAGCCAATTGGACAGAGATAATTCACCCCTCCGCTTT
CDR3aa: CASSQLDRDNSPLRF

j_gene: TRBJ2-3
v_gene: TRBV20-1
abundance: -
d_gene: TRBD2
CDR3nt: TGCAGTGCTCGCGGGACTAGCGGGACTTATTTT
CDR3aa: CSARGTSGTYF

j_gene: TRBJ1-6
v_gene: TRBV20-1
abundance: -
d_gene: TRBD1
CDR3nt: TGCAGTGCTAGATCGGACAGGGACTTAATTAATTCACCCCTCCACTTT
CDR3aa: CSARSDRDLINSPLHF

j_gene: TRBJ1-1
v_gene: TRBV10-3
abundance: -
d_gene: -
CDR3nt: TGTGCCAGCAGTTACTCGTACGGCGTGAACACTGAAGCTCTCTTT
CDR3aa: CASSYSYGVNTEALF

j_gene: TRBJ2-7
v_gene: TRBV6-1
abundance: -
d_gene: -
CDR3nt: TGTGCCAGTCAAGGTGGAAGAGGGCTAACCTACGAGCAGTACTTC
CDR3aa: CASQGGRGLTYEQYF